The text below deals with one T cell receptor beta chain. Its antigen is as yet unknown. No patient had autoimmune disease or received systemic immunosuppression. Method: immunoSEQ multiplex PCR; TCRdb's copy keeps in-frame clones and lacks some. The sample lists more than 75,000 clones, about 88% occurring once. This CDR3 has 14 amino acids. V was clipped by 4 bases and J by 5 bases; unmatched bases: 6. Looked up from germline, CDR1 is MNHEY and CDR2 is SMNVEV (reference sequence). The data are from a study of OX40 agonist ivuxolimab in advanced cancers. Study-level information: An anti-OX40 (CD134) antibody with agonistic activity, ivuxolimab, was administered to patients. At about 82% male, the cohort had a mean age of about 55 years, ranging from roughly 20 to 79. Study-wide results and limits: In a subset of nonresponders, normalized T-cell clonal expansion was also low.

The V call is TRBV27, the J call TRBJ2-7, with 9 bases lining up with TRBD1. The sequence was obtained from an adult with an advanced solid tumor such as melanoma, head and neck, liver or kidney cancer. Sample: CD4+ or CD8+ T cells sorted from blood, taken in a trial of the OX40 agonist ivuxolimab. The CDR3 loop reads CASSSPGQGNEQYF. The CDR3 DNA follows: TGTGCCAGCAGTTCCCCGGGACAGGGTAACGAGCAGTACTTC.